The 21 T cell receptor beta chains in this list originate from one sample, sequenced in a study of blood T cell repertoires in COVID-19. TCRdb's table, derived via immunoSEQ multiplex PCR, lists solely in-frame clones and lacks some. The table includes around 76,000 clones, roughly four fifths detected once. Sample: peripheral blood. All receptors derive from a woman between 65 and 79 years old with acute or convalescent COVID-19.

V gene TRBV27 combines with J gene TRBJ2-2, with D hard to call. This CDR3 is built from 18 residues. V was shortened by 0 bases and J by 2 bases, with 16 bases between the two germline ends. Germline loops: CDR1 MNHEY, CDR2 SMNVEV (reference sequence). The CDR3 bases are TGTGCCAGCAGTTTATCGCCGAGCCCCCTCTCCAACACCGGGGAGCTGTTTTTT. Protein: CASSLSPSPLSNTGELFF.

The chain joins TRBV3-1 (or the pseudogene TRBV3-2) to TRBJ2-3; D perhaps matches TRBD2 (5 bases). The V and J ends lost 2 bases and 4 bases respectively, with 13 bases between them. The CDR3 covers 15 residues. Germline CDR1 is LGHDT and CDR2 is YNNKEL (reference sequence). CDR3 sequence (DNA): TGTGCCAGCAGCCAATTCGGGGTAGGAGCAGATACGCAGTATTTT. This codes for CASSQFGVGADTQYF.

This rearrangement joins TRBV5-1 to TRBJ2-1; no clear D gene. The CDR3 spans 14 residues. Trimming removed 4 bases from V and 0 bases from J, with 8 bases in between. CDR1 and CDR2 (germline): SGHRS, YFSETQ. In DNA form, the CDR3 reads TGCGCCAGCAGCGGGCAGGTCTCCTACAATGAGCAGTTCTTC. This gives the protein CASSGQVSYNEQFF.

The chain is built from TRBV2 and TRBJ1-2, with D maybe TRBD1 (5 bases). CDR1 and CDR2 (germline): SNHLY, FYNNEI. V lost 4 bases to trimming and J lost 6 bases, with 18 bases between them. The CDR3 has 15 amino acids. CDR3 in amino acids: CASSALSGFIDGYTF. In nucleotides, the CDR3 is TGTGCCAGCAGTGCCCTCTCAGGGTTTATCGATGGCTACACCTTC.

V usage is TRBV7-8 and J usage is TRBJ2-2; a weak D match, TRBD2 (5 bases). CDR3 length equals 14 residues. Trimming cost V 4 bases and J 8 bases, with 14 bases left between them. Per germline, CDR1 SGHVS and CDR2 FQNEAQ. The CDR3 sequence: CASSSRGWRGELFF. In DNA form, the CDR3 reads TGTGCCAGCAGCTCCCGGGGTTGGAGGGGGGAGCTGTTTTTT.

This clone was picked up one time. The chain's CDR3 is CASSPQMGPETQYF. CDR3 sequence (DNA): TGTGCCAGCAGCCCCCAGATGGGCCCGGAGACCCAGTACTTC. The chain couples TRBV11-2 to TRBJ2-5; D remains unclear. V dropped 5 bases and J dropped 5 bases, with 15 bases sitting between them. Germline values: CDR1 SGHAT, CDR2 FQNNGV. This CDR3 has 14 amino acids.

The rearrangement links TRBV2 to TRBJ1-6; the D gene is possibly TRBD1 (5 bases). This CDR3 spans 14 amino acids. Germline loops: CDR1 SNHLY, CDR2 FYNNEI. V was clipped by 4 bases and J by 2 bases, with 6 bases between them. CDR3 region: CASSAGPYNSPLHF. CDR3 in DNA: TGTGCCAGCAGTGCAGGGCCCTATAATTCACCCCTCCACTTT.

The chain joins TRBV10-3 to TRBJ1-1; D is unclear. Germline-derived CDR1 and CDR2 are ENHRY and SYGVKD. Trimming took 6 bases from V and 2 from J, leaving 16 bases between them. This CDR3 has 15 residues. DNA of the CDR3: TGTGCCATCAGGTCCTTTGGCGGTCCCAACACTGAAGCTTTCTTT. Amino acids: CAIRSFGGPNTEAFF.

The chain links TRBV24-1 to TRBJ2-7; D perhaps matches TRBD1 (5 bases). This CDR3 spans 16 amino acids. Germline CDR1 KGHDR, CDR2 SFDVKD. Trimming stripped 2 bases from V and 1 base from J, with 14 bases between. The CDR3, as DNA: TGTGCCACCAGTGATTCGGGTGCCAGGGATTCCTACGAGCAGTACTTC. Translation gives CATSDSGARDSYEQYF.

The chain employs TRBV13 and TRBJ2-7, with a weak D call TRBD2 (6 bases). Trimming took 1 base from V and 6 from J, leaving 13 bases between them. The germline gives CDR1 PRHDT, CDR2 FYEKMQ (reference sequence). The CDR3 is made up of 14 amino acids. CDR3 protein: CASSLDRETGEQYF. The DNA of the CDR3 is TGTGCCAGCAGCTTAGATCGGGAGACGGGCGAGCAGTACTTC.

The chain has TRBV7-9 and TRBJ2-1; 11 positions agree with TRBD1. V was clipped by 1 base and J by 8 bases; unmatched bases: 1. Germline CDR1 SEHNR, CDR2 FQNEAQ (reference sequence). The CDR3 runs to 14 residues. CDR3 sequence: CASSLGTGGDEQFF. CDR3 nucleotide sequence: TGTGCCAGCAGCTTAGGGACAGGGGGCGATGAGCAGTTCTTC. Based on the CDR3 plus reference TRBV7-9 and TRBJ2-1, the full variable domain is DTGVSQNPRHKITKRGQNVTFRCDPISEHNRLYWYRQTLGQGPEFLTYFQNEAQLEKSRLLSDRFSAERPKGSFSTLEIQRTEQGDSAMYLCASSLGTGGDEQFFGPGTRLTVL.

This chain uses TRBV7-2 with TRBJ1-1, with D unclear. This CDR3 has 17 amino acids. CDR1 and CDR2 from the germline V gene are SGHTA and FQGNSA. V was pared by 2 bases and J by 0 bases, with 16 bases between. This CDR3 reads CASSLNAVVAMNTEAFF. The CDR3 coding sequence is TGTGCCAGCAGCTTAAACGCCGTGGTGGCCATGAACACTGAAGCTTTCTTT.

This clone appeared a single time. The chain combines TRBV15 with TRBJ2-1; TRBD2 agrees at 11 bases. Germline V CDR1 and CDR2: LNHNV, YYDKDF (reference sequence). With V trimmed by 0 bases and J by 9 bases, 7 bases remained unmatched. The CDR3 runs to 16 residues. The CDR3 nucleotides read TGTGCCACCAGCAGAGATGTAGCGGGAGGGCCAGGTGAGCAGTTCTTC. Residues: CATSRDVAGGPGEQFF. The full variable domain, its missing parts supplied by reference TRBV15 and TRBJ2-1, is DAMVIQNPRYQVTQFGKPVTLSCSQTLNHNVMYWYQQKSSQAPKLLFHYYDKDFNNEADTPDNFQSRRPNTSFCFLDIRSPGLGDTAMYLCATSRDVAGGPGEQFFGPGTRLTVL.

The V and J genes are TRBV29-1 and TRBJ1-2; 8 nucleotides agree with TRBD1. The CDR3 has 14 residues. The V gene's germline CDR1 is SQVTM and CDR2 ANQGSEA. After removal of 1 base from V and 8 bases from J, the junction contained 9 bases not matched to a gene. CDR3 loop: CSVEVGQGIEGYTF. In DNA, the CDR3 is TGCAGCGTTGAAGTCGGACAGGGAATAGAGGGCTACACCTTC.

The chain links TRBV2 to TRBJ1-1; 7 positions agree with TRBD1. Germline CDR1 reads SNHLY; CDR2 reads FYNNEI. V shed 6 bases, J shed 6 bases, and the junction held 10 bases outside the gene matches. The CDR3 is made up of 14 amino acids. The CDR3 DNA reads TGTGCCAGCAGGCCAGAGCGACAGGGTCCTGAAGCTTTCTTT. This sequence encodes CASRPERQGPEAFF.

V and J are TRBV9 and TRBJ1-5; D call uncertain. The CDR3 is 15 residues long. The germline V gene has CDR1 SGDLS and CDR2 YYNGEE. With 4 bases removed from V and 2 bases from J, the gap between germline ends came to 13 bases. CDR3 in DNA: TGTGCCAGCAGCTTCGGGAAAGATGGCAATCAGCCCCAGCATTTT. Translated: CASSFGKDGNQPQHF.

This rearrangement joins TRBV4-1 to TRBJ1-1; weak D call: TRBD1 (5 bases). The V end lost 2 bases, the J end lost 4 bases, and 20 bases lay between the germline ends. The CDR3 runs to 17 residues. CDR1 is MGHRA, CDR2 YSYEKL, per germline. Here the CDR3 reads CASSQTSRGVESTEAFF. The CDR3 DNA reads TGCGCCAGCAGCCAAACTTCACGGGGGGTAGAGTCCACTGAAGCTTTCTTT.

V usage is TRBV7-2 and J usage is TRBJ2-1, with D tentatively TRBD1 (5 bases). This CDR3 has 14 residues. Trimming left V 5 bases short and J 0 bases short, with 8 bases between. Germline V gene sequence: CDR1 SGHTA, CDR2 FQGNSA. CDR3 residues: CASSQDTSYNEQFF. Written as DNA, the CDR3 is TGTGCCAGCAGCCAGGACACCTCCTACAATGAGCAGTTCTTC. Complete variable domain (other parts from reference TRBV7-2 and TRBJ2-1): GAGVSQSPSNKVTEKGKDVELRCDPISGHTALYWYRQSLGQGLEFLIYFQGNSAPDKSGLPSDRFSAERTGGSVSTLTIQRTQQEDSAVYLCASSQDTSYNEQFFGPGTRLTVL.

The chain is built from TRBV19 and TRBJ1-6; 7 bases are a match to TRBD1. The V gene end was trimmed by 7 bases and the J gene end by 5 bases; junction bases not matched to a gene: 8. The CDR3 extends over 15 amino acids. Germline V lookup: CDR1 LNHDA, CDR2 SQIVND (reference sequence). The CDR3 nucleotides read TGTGCCAGTACCTCGGACAGGAGTAATAATTCACCCCTCCACTTT. Protein product: CASTSDRSNNSPLHF.

This CDR3 reads CASSPPVGGSGYEQYF. The CDR3 coding sequence is TGTGCCAGCTCACCCCCCGTCGGAGGGTCGGGGTACGAGCAGTACTTC. J is TRBJ2-7 and V is TRBV18, with D possibly TRBD2 on 6 matching bases. The ends were cut back, 3 bases at V and 4 bases at J, with 19 bases in the middle. Per the germline V gene, CDR1 is KGHSH and CDR2 is LQKENI. The CDR3 contains 16 residues.

The chain uses TRBV11-2 and TRBJ1-1; no firm D call. CDR3 length: 11 amino acids. Germline V CDR1 and CDR2: SGHAT, FQNNGV. Trimming removed 5 bases at V and 3 bases at J, with 4 bases between. CDR3 DNA sequence: TGTGCCAGCAGCCCCTACACTGAAGCTTTCTTT. It specifies CASSPYTEAFF.